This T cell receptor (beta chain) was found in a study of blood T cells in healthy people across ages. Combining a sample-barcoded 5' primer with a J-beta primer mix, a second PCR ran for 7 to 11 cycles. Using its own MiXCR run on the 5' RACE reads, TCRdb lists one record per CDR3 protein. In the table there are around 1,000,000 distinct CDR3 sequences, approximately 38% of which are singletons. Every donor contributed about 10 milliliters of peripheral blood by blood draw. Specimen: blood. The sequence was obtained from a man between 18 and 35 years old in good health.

The DNA of the CDR3 is TGTGCCAGCAGCCTTCAAAGATTCACCGGGACAGGTAATGAGCAGTTCTTC. Translated, it gives CASSLQRFTGTGNEQFF. This chain joins TRBV6-1 and TRBJ2-1; TRBD1 matches at 8 bases. The CDR3 runs to 17 residues. CDR1 and CDR2 (germline): MNHNS, SASEGT. Unmatched junction bases numbered 17, after V lost 6 bases and J lost 7 bases.